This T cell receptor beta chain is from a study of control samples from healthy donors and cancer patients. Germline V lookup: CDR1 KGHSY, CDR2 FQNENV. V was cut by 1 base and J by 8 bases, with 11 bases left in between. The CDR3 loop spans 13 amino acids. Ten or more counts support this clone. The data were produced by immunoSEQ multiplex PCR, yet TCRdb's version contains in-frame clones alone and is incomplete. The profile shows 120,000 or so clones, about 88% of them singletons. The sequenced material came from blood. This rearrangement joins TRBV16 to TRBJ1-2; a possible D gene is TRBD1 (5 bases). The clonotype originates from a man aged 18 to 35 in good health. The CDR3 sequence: CASSQFGGRGYTF. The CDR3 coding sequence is TGTGCCAGCAGCCAATTTGGGGGGAGAGGCTACACCTTC. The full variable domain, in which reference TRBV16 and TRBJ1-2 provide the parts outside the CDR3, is GEEVAQTPKHLVRGEGQKAKLYCAPIKGHSYVFWYQQVLKNEFKFLISFQNENVFDETGMPKERFSAKCLPNSPCSLEIQATKLEDSAVYFCASSQFGGRGYTFGSGTRLTVV.